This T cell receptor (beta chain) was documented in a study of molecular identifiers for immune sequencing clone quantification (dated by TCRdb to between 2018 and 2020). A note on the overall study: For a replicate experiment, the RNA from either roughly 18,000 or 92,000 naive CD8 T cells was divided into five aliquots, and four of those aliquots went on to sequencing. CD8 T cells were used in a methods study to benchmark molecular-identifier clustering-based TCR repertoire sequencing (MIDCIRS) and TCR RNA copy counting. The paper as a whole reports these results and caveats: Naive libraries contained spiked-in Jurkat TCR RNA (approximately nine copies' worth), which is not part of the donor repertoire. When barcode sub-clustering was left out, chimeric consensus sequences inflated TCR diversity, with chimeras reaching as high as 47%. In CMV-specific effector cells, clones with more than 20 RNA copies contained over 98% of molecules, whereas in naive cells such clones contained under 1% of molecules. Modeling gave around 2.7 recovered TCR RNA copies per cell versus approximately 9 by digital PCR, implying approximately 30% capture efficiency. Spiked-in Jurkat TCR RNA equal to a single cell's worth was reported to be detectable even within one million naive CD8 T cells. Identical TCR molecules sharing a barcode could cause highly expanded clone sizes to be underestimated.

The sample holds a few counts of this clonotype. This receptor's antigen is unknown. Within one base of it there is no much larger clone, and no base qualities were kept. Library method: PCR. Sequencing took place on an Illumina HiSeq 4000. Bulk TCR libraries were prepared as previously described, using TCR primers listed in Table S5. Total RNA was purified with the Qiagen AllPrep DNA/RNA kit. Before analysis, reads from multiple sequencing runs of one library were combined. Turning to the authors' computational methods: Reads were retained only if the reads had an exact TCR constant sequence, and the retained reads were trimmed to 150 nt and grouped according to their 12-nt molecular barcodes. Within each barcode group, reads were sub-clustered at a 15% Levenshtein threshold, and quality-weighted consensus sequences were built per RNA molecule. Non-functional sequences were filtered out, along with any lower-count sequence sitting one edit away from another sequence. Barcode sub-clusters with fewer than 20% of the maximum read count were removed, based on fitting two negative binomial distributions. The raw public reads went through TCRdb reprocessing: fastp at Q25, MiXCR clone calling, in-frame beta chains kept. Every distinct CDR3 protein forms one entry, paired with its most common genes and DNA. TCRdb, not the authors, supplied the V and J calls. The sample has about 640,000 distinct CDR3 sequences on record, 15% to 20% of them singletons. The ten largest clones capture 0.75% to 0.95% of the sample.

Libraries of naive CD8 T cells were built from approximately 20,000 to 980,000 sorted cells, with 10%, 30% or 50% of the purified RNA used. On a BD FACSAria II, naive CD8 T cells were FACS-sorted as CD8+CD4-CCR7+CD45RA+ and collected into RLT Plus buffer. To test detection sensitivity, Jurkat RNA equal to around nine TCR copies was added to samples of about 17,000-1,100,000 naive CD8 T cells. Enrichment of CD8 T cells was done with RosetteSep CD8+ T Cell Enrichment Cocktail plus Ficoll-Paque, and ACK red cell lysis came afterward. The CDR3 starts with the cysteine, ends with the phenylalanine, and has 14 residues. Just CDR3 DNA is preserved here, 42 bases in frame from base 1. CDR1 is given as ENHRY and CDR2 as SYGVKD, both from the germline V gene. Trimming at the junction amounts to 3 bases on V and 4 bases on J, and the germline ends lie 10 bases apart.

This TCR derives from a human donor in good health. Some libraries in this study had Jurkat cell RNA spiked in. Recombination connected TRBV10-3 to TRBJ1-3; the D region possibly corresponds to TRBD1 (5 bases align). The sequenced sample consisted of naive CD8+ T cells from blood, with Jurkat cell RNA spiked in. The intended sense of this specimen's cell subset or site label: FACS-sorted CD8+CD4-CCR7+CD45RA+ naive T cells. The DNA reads TGTGCCATCAGTGACCCAAGACAGGGAAACACCATATATTTT. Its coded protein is CAISDPRQGNTIYF.